A selection of T cell receptor beta chains follows, all from one sample in a study of blood T cell repertoires in COVID-19. Clones were sequenced by immunoSEQ multiplex PCR, and TCRdb holds only the in-frame ones, with some missing. The data contain approximately 240,000 clones, about 86% of them seen just once; the ten biggest clones take up approximately 2.5%. The specimen sequenced was peripheral blood. Receptors were obtained from a woman aged 60 to 75 with acute or convalescent COVID-19. The CDR3 runs from the conserved cysteine through the conserved F or W. D genes are given only for firm matches. Clone size, where shown, is once, few, many, or a class for clones that have expanded.

cdr3_length j_call v_call d_call clone_size cdr3_nt cdr3_aa
15 TRBJ2-7 TRBV6-5 TRBD1 few TGTGCCAGCAGAGGGGGCCCGGACAGATCCTACGAGCAGTACTTC CASRGGPDRSYEQYF
14 TRBJ2-7 TRBV4-2 NA NA TGTGCCAGCAGCGCCGAGGCAGGGTGGGTCGAGCAGTACTTC CASSAEAGWVEQYF
14 TRBJ1-2 TRBV30 NA few TGTGCCTGTTCCCGGGTTCCGCTTAACTATGGCTACACCTTC CACSRVPLNYGYTF
12 TRBJ2-7 TRBV12-3/TRBV12-4 NA NA TGTGCCAGCAGACAACCGAGTGGGCGGCAGTACTTC CASRQPSGRQYF
15 TRBJ2-1 TRBV5-1 NA NA TGCGCCAGCAGCCTTGACTTTCAATCCTACAATGAGCAGTTCTTC CASSLDFQSYNEQFF
15 TRBJ1-2 TRBV5-1 NA NA TGCGCCAGCAGCACCCTGCCTTGGGGCCCCTATGGCTACACCTTC CASSTLPWGPYGYTF
15 TRBJ2-7 TRBV9 TRBD2 NA TGTGCCAGCAGCGTAGCTGGGGGGGGGACCTACGAGCAGTACTTC CASSVAGGGTYEQYF
14 TRBJ2-2 TRBV3-1/TRBV3-2 NA NA TGTGCCAGCAAGGGCACTAGGTTCTCCGGGGAGCTGTTTTTT CASKGTRFSGELFF
15 TRBJ2-1 TRBV6-5 TRBD1 NA TGTGCCAGCAGTTCTACGGGACAGTCCTACAATGAGCAGTTCTTC CASSSTGQSYNEQFF
13 TRBJ2-7 TRBV19 TRBD2 NA TGTGCCACCGACTCCCTAGCGGACTACGAGCAGTACTTC CATDSLADYEQYF
13 TRBJ1-2 TRBV9 NA NA TGTGCCAGCAGCGTTGGCAGGGAGGATGGCTACACCTTC CASSVGREDGYTF
12 TRBJ2-1 TRBV7-9 NA NA TGTGCCAGCAGCTCCAACGGTGTTGAGCAGTTCTTC CASSSNGVEQFF
12 TRBJ2-5 TRBV29-1 TRBD2 NA TGCAGCGTGACGGGGGGGCAAGAGACCCAGTACTTC CSVTGGQETQYF
16 TRBJ2-1 TRBV11-2 TRBD1 NA TGTGCCAGCAGCTTAGATGGCGGACAGGTAGGGGATGAGCAGTTCTTC CASSLDGGQVGDEQFF
17 TRBJ2-2 TRBV6-6 TRBD2 NA TGTGCCAGCAGTCCGACTGGCGGGGGGGCATTCGGCGGGGAGCTGTTTTTT CASSPTGGGAFGGELFF
13 TRBJ2-2 TRBV19 NA NA TGTGCCAGTAGTAGGGCGAGCACCGGGGAGCTGTTTTTT CASSRASTGELFF
16 TRBJ1-5 TRBV4-1 TRBD1 NA TGCGCCAGCAGCCAACTGCTTTCAGGGGGAAGTCAGCCCCAGCATTTT CASSQLLSGGSQPQHF
12 TRBJ2-7 TRBV28 NA NA TGTGCCAGCGAGGACAGCTCCTACGAGCAGTACTTC CASEDSSYEQYF
16 TRBJ1-2 TRBV6-5 NA NA TGTGCCAGCAGTTACAATAGGGGGATTCCTGACTATGGCTACACCTTC CASSYNRGIPDYGYTF
16 TRBJ2-7 TRBV5-8 TRBD1 NA TGTGCCAGCAGCTTACTAAGGACAGGGGCGACCTACGAGCAGTACTTC CASSLLRTGATYEQYF
11 TRBJ2-7 TRBV6-5 NA NA TGTGCCAGCCTATGGTCCTACGAGCAGTACTTC CASLWSYEQYF
12 TRBJ1-1 TRBV7-9 NA few TGTGCCAGCAGTTCTCGACAGACTGAAGCTTTCTTT CASSSRQTEAFF
15 TRBJ1-4 TRBV9 TRBD1 NA TGTGCCAGCAGCGCAACCGGGACAGGGAATGAAAAACTGTTTTTT CASSATGTGNEKLFF
16 TRBJ2-2 TRBV24-1 TRBD2 NA TGTGCCACCAGTGATCCCAGCCGGGGGGGTGCCGGGGAGCTGTTTTTT CATSDPSRGGAGELFF
16 TRBJ1-3 TRBV5-5 TRBD1 few TGTGCCAGCAGCTTGAACCCAGGGGGATCTGGAAACACCATATATTTT CASSLNPGGSGNTIYF
12 TRBJ2-3 TRBV25-1 NA NA TGTGCCAGCAGCGAGATGACAGATACGCAGTATTTT CASSEMTDTQYF
14 TRBJ1-2 TRBV7-9 NA NA TGTGCCAGCAGCTTATCAGGGGCTCTGGCCGGCTACACCTTC CASSLSGALAGYTF
15 TRBJ2-7 TRBV11-2 NA NA TGTGCCAGCAGCTTAACTGCGGACAGTCGTTACGAGCAGTACTTC CASSLTADSRYEQYF